A single sample is the source of the 10 T cell receptor beta chains below, sequenced in a study of blood T cell repertoires in COVID-19. Repertoires were generated with immunoSEQ multiplex PCR, while TCRdb's copy carries only in-frame clones and drops some. The table has approximately 390,000 clones, approximately 91% seen once. Source material: PBMCs or T cells enriched from blood (not recorded which). Every receptor here comes from a woman between 40 and 55 years old with acute COVID-19.

The chain joins TRBV30 to TRBJ1-2, with 8 bases fitting TRBD1. In germline, CDR1 is GTSNPN, CDR2 SVGIG (reference sequence). Trimming cost V 3 bases and J 6 bases; bases outside gene matches: 12. CDR3 length equals 15 residues. CDR3 sequence reads: CAWSVSGGRAHGYTF. In nucleotides, the CDR3 is TGTGCCTGGAGCGTATCAGGGGGCAGGGCCCATGGCTACACCTTC.

This clone showed up just a few times. The chain joins TRBV3-1 (or the pseudogene TRBV3-2) to TRBJ1-3, with TRBD1 matching over 8 bases. CDR3 length: 18 residues. J gave up 1 base and V 6 bases, and 14 bases lay outside the gene matches. Germline CDR1 LGHDT, CDR2 YNNKEL (reference sequence). The CDR3 sequence is CASSRYLGQGASGNTIYF. The CDR3 bases are TGTGCCAGCAGTCGATATCTTGGTCAGGGGGCTTCTGGAAACACCATATATTTT.

This clone showed up just once. This chain joins TRBV6-4 and TRBJ1-2; D not resolved. The CDR3 is 13 residues long. The germline CDR1 and CDR2 sequences are MRHNA and SNTAGT. The ends were cut back, 3 bases at V and 4 bases at J, with 9 bases in the middle. CDR3 region: CASSESLGYGYTF. CDR3 coding DNA: TGTGCCAGCAGTGAATCCCTAGGCTATGGCTACACCTTC.

The chain employs TRBV27 and TRBJ2-3; a possible D gene is TRBD2 (6 bases). The V gene lost 2 bases and the J gene lost 5 bases, with 11 bases spanning the gap. The CDR3 consists of 14 residues. Germline loops: CDR1 MNHEY, CDR2 SMNVEV (reference sequence). The CDR3 DNA follows: TGTGCCAGCAGTTTAATAGCGGATCTAGATACGCAGTATTTT. Its protein product is CASSLIADLDTQYF.

This clone appeared a single time. The genes are TRBV5-8 and TRBJ1-6; weak D call: TRBD1 (5 bases). CDR1 SGHTS and CDR2 YDEGEE come from the germline V gene. The V end was cut by 0 bases, the J end by 9 bases, with 13 bases between. This CDR3 comprises 15 residues. CDR3 in DNA: TGTGCCAGCAGCTTGGTGGGGGGACCGGCTTCACCCCTCCACTTT. This sequence encodes CASSLVGGPASPLHF.

The rearrangement joins TRBV19 to TRBJ1-5; possibly TRBD1 for D (5 bases). Per germline, CDR1 LNHDA and CDR2 SQIVND (reference sequence). V was shortened by 3 bases and J by 6 bases, with 15 bases between the two germline ends. CDR3 length equals 15 residues. In DNA form, the CDR3 reads TGTGCCAGTAGTATGACTCAGGGTTACGGTCAGCCCCAGCATTTT. Protein product: CASSMTQGYGQPQHF.

CDR3 protein: CATSRLTQGEGREQFF. DNA for the CDR3: TGTGCCACCAGCAGACTTACACAGGGTGAAGGGCGGGAGCAGTTCTTC. The chain recombines TRBV15 with TRBJ2-1, with D possibly being TRBD1 (6 bases). Germline V gives CDR1 LNHNV, CDR2 YYDKDF (reference sequence). The CDR3 has 16 amino acids. The V gene lost 2 bases and the J gene lost 10 bases, with 21 bases spanning the gap. Supplemented by reference TRBV15 and TRBJ2-1, the full variable domain reads DAMVIQNPRYQVTQFGKPVTLSCSQTLNHNVMYWYQQKSSQAPKLLFHYYDKDFNNEADTPDNFQSRRPNTSFCFLDIRSPGLGDTAMYLCATSRLTQGEGREQFFGPGTRLTVL.

This chain connects TRBV30 to TRBJ1-1; D gene uncertain. The germline CDR1 and CDR2 sequences are GTSNPN and SVGIG (reference sequence). The CDR3 is 13 residues long. Trimming left V 0 bases short and J 9 bases short, with 14 bases between. The chain's CDR3 is CAWSVEVTLKAFF. The CDR3 region has the DNA TGTGCCTGGAGTGTTGAAGTAACTTTGAAAGCTTTCTTT. Full variable domain (outside the CDR3, taken from reference TRBV30 and TRBJ1-1): SQTIHQWPATLVQPVGSPLSLECTVEGTSNPNLYWYRQAAGRGLQLLFYSVGIGQISSEVPQNLSASRPQDRQFILSSKKLLLSDSGFYLCAWSVEVTLKAFFGQGTRLTVV.

The chain has TRBV7-8 and TRBJ2-3; 7 bases map to TRBD2. The CDR3 runs to 17 residues. Germline lookup yields CDR1 SGHVS and CDR2 FQNEAQ. The V and J ends lost 3 bases and 0 bases, in that order; junction bases with no gene match: 9. The CDR3 is CASSFGGGRASTDTQYF. Written as DNA, the CDR3 is TGTGCCAGCAGCTTCGGCGGGGGACGTGCTAGCACAGATACGCAGTATTTT. The full variable domain, in which reference TRBV7-8 and TRBJ2-3 provide the parts outside the CDR3, is GAGVSQSPRYKVAKRGQDVALRCDPISGHVSLFWYQQALGQGPEFLTYFQNEAQLDKSGLPSDRFFAERPEGSVSTLKIQRTQQEDSAVYLCASSFGGGRASTDTQYFGPGTRLTVL.

J is TRBJ2-7 and V is TRBV2; 7 positions match TRBD2. Germline loops: CDR1 SNHLY, CDR2 FYNNEI. The V and J ends lost 3 bases and 2 bases, in that order; junction bases with no gene match: 4. The CDR3 is 14 amino acids. The CDR3 sequence is CASSEGGVPYEQYF. The CDR3 nucleotides read TGTGCCAGCAGTGAGGGGGGGGTGCCCTACGAGCAGTACTTC.